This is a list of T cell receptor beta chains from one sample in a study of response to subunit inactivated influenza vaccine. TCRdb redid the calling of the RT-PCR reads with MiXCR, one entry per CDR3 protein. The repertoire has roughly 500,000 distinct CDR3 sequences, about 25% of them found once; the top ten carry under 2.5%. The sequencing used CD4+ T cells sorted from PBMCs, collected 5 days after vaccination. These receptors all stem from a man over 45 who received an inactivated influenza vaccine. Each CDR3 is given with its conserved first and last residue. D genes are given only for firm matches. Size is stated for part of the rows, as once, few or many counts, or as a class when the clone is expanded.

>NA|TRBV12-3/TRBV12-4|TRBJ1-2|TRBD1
CASSLGEGAYGYTF
TGTGCCAGCAGTTTGGGGGAGGGGGCCTATGGCTACACCTTC
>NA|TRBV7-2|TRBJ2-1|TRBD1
CASSPGQGLREQFF
TGTGCCAGCAGCCCAGGACAGGGGCTTCGTGAGCAGTTCTTC
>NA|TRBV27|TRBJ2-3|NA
CASTEKGSTDTQYF
TGTGCCAGCACGGAGAAGGGGAGCACAGATACGCAGTATTTT
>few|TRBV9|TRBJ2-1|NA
CASSRTSPGVGEQFF
TGTGCCAGCAGCCGGACCTCACCAGGGGTGGGTGAGCAGTTCTTC
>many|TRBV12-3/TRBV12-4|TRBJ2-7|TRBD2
CASRRTSGSYEQYF
TGTGCCAGCAGGCGGACTAGCGGGAGTTACGAGCAGTACTTC
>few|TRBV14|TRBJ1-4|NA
CASSQVANEKLFF
TGTGCCAGCAGCCAAGTTGCTAATGAAAAACTGTTTTTT
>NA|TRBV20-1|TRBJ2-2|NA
CSARGNGLVARGGELFF
TGCAGTGCTAGGGGTAACGGACTGGTAGCCCGGGGCGGGGAGCTGTTTTTT
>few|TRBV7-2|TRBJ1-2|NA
CASSLAAGSFSGYTF
TGTGCCAGCAGCTTAGCGGCAGGATCCTTCTCTGGCTACACCTTC
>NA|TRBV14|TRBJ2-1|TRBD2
CASSQTSGTFNEQFF
TGTGCCAGCAGTCAGACTAGCGGGACTTTCAATGAGCAGTTCTTC
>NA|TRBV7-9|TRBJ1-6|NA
CASSPKAQVSPLHF
TGTGCCAGCAGCCCAAAGGCCCAGGTTTCACCCCTCCACTTT
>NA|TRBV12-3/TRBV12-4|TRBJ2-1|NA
CASSFTGRYNEQFF
TGTGCCAGCAGTTTCACTGGGAGATACAATGAGCAGTTCTTC
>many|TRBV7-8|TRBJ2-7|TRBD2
CASSAKAPASGAAYEQYF
TGTGCCAGCAGCGCCAAAGCCCCGGCTAGCGGGGCAGCCTACGAGCAGTACTTC
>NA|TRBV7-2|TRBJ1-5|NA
CASSQRVGQPQHF
TGTGCCAGCAGCCAAAGGGTAGGTCAGCCCCAGCATTTT
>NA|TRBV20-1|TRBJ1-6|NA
CSARRVESPLHF
TGCAGTGCTAGGAGGGTCGAATCACCCCTCCACTTT
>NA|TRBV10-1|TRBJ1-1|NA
CASSESTANTEAFF
TGCGCCAGCAGTGAGTCGACGGCGAACACTGAAGCTTTCTTT
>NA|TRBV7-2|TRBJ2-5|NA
CASSLMGGSQETQYF
TGTGCCAGCAGCCTGATGGGGGGATCGCAAGAGACCCAGTACTTC
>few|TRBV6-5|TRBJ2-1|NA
CASTFARGRYNEQFF
TGTGCCAGCACTTTTGCGAGGGGCCGTTACAATGAGCAGTTCTTC
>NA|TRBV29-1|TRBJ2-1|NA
CSVEPRAVYANEQFF
TGCAGCGTTGAGCCCCGGGCAGTTTACGCCAATGAGCAGTTCTTC
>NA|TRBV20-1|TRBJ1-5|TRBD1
CSAPITGGNQPQHF
TGCAGTGCTCCAATAACAGGGGGAAATCAGCCCCAGCATTTT
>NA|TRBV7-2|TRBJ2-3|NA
CASSLADPGTSNTQYF
TGTGCCAGCAGCTTAGCGGATCCCGGGACCTCCAACACGCAGTATTTT
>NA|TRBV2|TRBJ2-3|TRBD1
CASRKGQGTDTQYF
TGTGCCAGCAGGAAAGGACAGGGCACAGATACGCAGTATTTT
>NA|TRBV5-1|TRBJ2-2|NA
CASSWALGGTGELFF
TGCGCCAGCAGCTGGGCCCTGGGGGGCACCGGGGAGCTGTTTTTT
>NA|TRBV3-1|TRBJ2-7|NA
CASSQGRVYEQYF
TGTGCCAGCAGCCAAGGTAGGGTCTACGAGCAGTACTTC
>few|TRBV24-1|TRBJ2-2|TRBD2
CATSSSSGSSSGTGELFF
TGTGCCACCAGTAGCTCTAGCGGGAGCTCTTCTGGGACCGGGGAGCTGTTTTTT
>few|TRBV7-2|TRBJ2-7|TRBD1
CASSRDSYYEQYF
TGTGCCAGCAGCCGGGACAGCTACTACGAGCAGTACTTC
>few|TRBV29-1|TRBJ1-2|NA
CSVLGAELSGYTF
TGCAGCGTATTGGGGGCAGAATTGAGTGGCTACACCTTC
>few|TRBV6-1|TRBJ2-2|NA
CASSQGHIGELFF
TGTGCCAGCTCCCAGGGGCATATCGGGGAGCTGTTTTTT
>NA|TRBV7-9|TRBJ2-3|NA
CASSFKQPTDTQYF
TGTGCCAGCAGCTTTAAACAGCCGACAGATACGCAGTATTTT
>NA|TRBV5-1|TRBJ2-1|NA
CASRGGLDYNEQFF
TGCGCCAGCAGAGGGGGGTTAGACTACAATGAGCAGTTCTTC
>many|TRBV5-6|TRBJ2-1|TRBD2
CASSPNELAGVYNEQFF
TGTGCCAGCAGCCCGAACGAACTAGCGGGAGTTTACAATGAGCAGTTCTTC
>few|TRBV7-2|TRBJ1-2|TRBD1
CASSLEDRGYYGYTF
TGTGCCAGCAGCTTAGAGGACAGGGGTTACTATGGCTACACCTTC
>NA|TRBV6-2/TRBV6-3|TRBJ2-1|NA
CASSYLGASYNEQFF
TGTGCCAGCAGTTACCTGGGGGCTTCCTACAATGAGCAGTTCTTC
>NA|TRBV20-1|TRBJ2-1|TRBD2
CSARETAYNEQFF
TGCAGTGCGCGGGAGACTGCCTACAATGAGCAGTTCTTC
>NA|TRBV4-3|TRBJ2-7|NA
CASSQGPDTSYEQYF
TGCGCCAGCAGCCAAGGGCCGGACACCTCCTACGAGCAGTACTTC
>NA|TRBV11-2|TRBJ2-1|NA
CASSLGTPGGMVYNEQFF
TGTGCCAGCAGCTTAGGAACCCCCGGCGGGATGGTTTACAATGAGCAGTTCTTC
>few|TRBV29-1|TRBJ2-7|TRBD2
CSVVGLAGREQYF
TGCAGCGTGGTCGGGCTAGCGGGGAGGGAGCAGTACTTC
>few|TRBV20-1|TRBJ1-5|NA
CSAKTIWYGNQPQHF
TGCAGTGCTAAAACCATTTGGTATGGCAATCAGCCCCAGCATTTT
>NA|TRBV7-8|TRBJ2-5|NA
CASTGTYQETQYF
TGTGCCAGCACCGGGACTTACCAAGAGACCCAGTACTTC
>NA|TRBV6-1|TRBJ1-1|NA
CATAGTLKDTEAFF
TGTGCCACCGCCGGGACCCTAAAAGACACTGAAGCTTTCTTT
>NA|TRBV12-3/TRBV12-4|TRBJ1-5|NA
CASSASGSPNQPQHF
TGTGCCAGCAGCGCCTCCGGGTCTCCTAATCAGCCCCAGCATTTT
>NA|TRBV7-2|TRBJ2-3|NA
CASSRQGLDTDTQYF
TGTGCCAGCAGCCGGCAGGGACTGGACACAGATACGCAGTATTTT
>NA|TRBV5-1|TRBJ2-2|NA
CASSRLTSEAGELFF
TGCGCCAGCAGCCGTCTGACCTCGGAAGCCGGGGAGCTGTTTTTT
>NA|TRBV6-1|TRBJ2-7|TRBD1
CASSDTGASSYEQYF
TGTGCCAGCAGTGATACAGGGGCGAGCTCCTACGAGCAGTACTTC
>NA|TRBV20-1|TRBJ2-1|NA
CSAKRRFRDEQFF
TGCAGTGCTAAGCGGCGCTTTCGGGATGAGCAGTTCTTC
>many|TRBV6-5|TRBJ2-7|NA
CASSSLYEQYF
TGTGCCAGCAGCTCTCTCTACGAGCAGTACTTC
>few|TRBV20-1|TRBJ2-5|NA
CSARDLTAQETQYF
TGCAGTGCTAGAGATTTAACAGCACAGGAGACCCAGTACTTC
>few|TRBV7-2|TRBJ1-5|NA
CASSQGGGVKPQHF
TGTGCCAGCAGCCAAGGCGGGGGGGTTAAGCCCCAGCATTTT
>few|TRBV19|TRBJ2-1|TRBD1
CASSRGQGPYNEQFF
TGTGCCAGTAGTCGGGGACAGGGGCCCTACAATGAGCAGTTCTTC
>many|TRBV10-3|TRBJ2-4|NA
CAISESGTWIQYF
TGTGCCATCAGTGAGTCCGGGACATGGATTCAGTACTTC
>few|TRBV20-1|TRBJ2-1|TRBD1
CSARDPGTGPNNEQFF
TGCAGTGCTAGAGACCCAGGGACAGGGCCGAACAATGAGCAGTTCTTC
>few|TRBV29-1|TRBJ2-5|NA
CSVVPRDFSYQETQYF
TGCAGCGTTGTGCCCCGGGACTTCTCGTACCAAGAGACCCAGTACTTC
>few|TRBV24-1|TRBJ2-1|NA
CATSDWTDYNEQFF
TGTGCCACCAGTGATTGGACGGACTACAATGAGCAGTTCTTC
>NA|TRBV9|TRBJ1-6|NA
CASSADLGPNSPLHF
TGTGCCAGCAGCGCCGACCTGGGGCCGAATTCACCCCTCCACTTT